This T cell receptor beta chain stems from a study of blood T cell repertoires in COVID-19. Germline V gene data show CDR1 as SGDLS and CDR2 as YYNGEE. Deletions cut 0 bases from V and 4 bases from J, with 13 bases between. The CDR3 spans 15 residues. Original methodology: Estimation of nucleated cell counts was performed using reference gene primer amplification. The table came from immunoSEQ multiplex PCR; TCRdb's copy has only in-frame clones and leaves some out. D and trimming were read from the DNA, whereas the V and J calls and clone size are those reported in that table. The table lists 250,000 to 350,000 clones, roughly 80% of them singletons, with more than 1.2% in the top ten.

The specimen was peripheral blood. The TCR was taken from a human donor with COVID-19, enrolled during active disease. The donor label of this sample is uncertain. V gene TRBV9 combines with J gene TRBJ1-1; D is uncertain. The CDR3 loop is CASSVEAGGVTEAFF. The CDR3 DNA follows: TGTGCCAGCAGCGTAGAGGCAGGCGGGGTCACTGAAGCTTTCTTT.